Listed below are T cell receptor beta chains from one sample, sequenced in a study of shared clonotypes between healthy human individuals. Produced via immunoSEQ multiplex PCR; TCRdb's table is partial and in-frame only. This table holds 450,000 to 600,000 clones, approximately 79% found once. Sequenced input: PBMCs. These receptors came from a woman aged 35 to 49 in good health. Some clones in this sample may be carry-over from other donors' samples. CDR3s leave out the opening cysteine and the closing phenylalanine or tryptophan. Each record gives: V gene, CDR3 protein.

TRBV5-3 ARSFPARFTGELF
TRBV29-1 SVELSDNEQF
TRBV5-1 ASSPQGGTDTQY
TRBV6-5 ASSSLYNEQF
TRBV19 ASSTTGSYEQY
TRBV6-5 ASSYDLPSSYNEQF
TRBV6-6 ASKGTSGNTGELF
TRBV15 ATSRDPGDNEQF
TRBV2 ASSNDSGENEKLF
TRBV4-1 ASSHGQSNTEAF
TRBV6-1 ASSETGTYGYT
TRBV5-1 ASSSIASGQGFSGYT
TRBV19 ASSITSPYEQY
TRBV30 AWSKQYEQY
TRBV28 ASSLRTFIAGEYNEQF
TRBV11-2 ASSLDEASGSGELF
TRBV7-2 ASSLARVGTEAF
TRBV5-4 ASSLEGGRATGELF
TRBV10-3 AISESGGSGNTIY
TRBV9 ASSGGLAGWDTGELF
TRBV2 ASILGRLPTEAF
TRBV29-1 SVAEMDEKLF
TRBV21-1 ATHTAPQGVLVTGELF
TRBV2 ASSDRMEETQY
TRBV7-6 ASSLGGQGIFAGANVLT
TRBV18 ASSPRAPGLADREQF
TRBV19 ASSSETGIAEAF
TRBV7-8 ASSLSFLPDTQY
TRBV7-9 ASSSHPVYGYT
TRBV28 ASSFGVGELF